A selection of T cell receptor beta chains follows, all from one sample in a study of T-cell reconstitution after alpha-beta-depleted transplantation in children. A single record per CDR3 protein comes from TCRdb applying MiXCR to the PCR reads. The data hold around 340,000 distinct CDR3 sequences, with about 14% observed a single time. The sequences come from PBMCs, collected from the stem cell graft. These receptors came from a human donor who donated a stem cell graft to a child with Fanconi anemia. The CDR3 runs from the conserved cysteine through the conserved F or W. The D gene is left open where the match is weak. Size is omitted from some rows. Given values are once, few, many or a class for expanded clones.

d_call: -
clone_size: -
j_call: TRBJ2-6
v_call: TRBV30
cdr3_aa: CAVSSGANVLTF
cdr3_nt: TGTGCCGTCTCGTCTGGGGCCAACGTCCTGACTTTC

d_call: -
clone_size: -
j_call: TRBJ2-5
v_call: TRBV15
cdr3_aa: CATSRDSRGYKETQYF
cdr3_nt: TGTGCCACCAGCAGAGATTCGAGAGGATACAAAGAGACCCAGTACTTC

d_call: TRBD1
clone_size: -
j_call: TRBJ1-2
v_call: TRBV5-4
cdr3_aa: CASSLQGDRIYGYTF
cdr3_nt: TGTGCCAGCAGCTTGCAGGGGGATAGGATCTATGGCTACACCTTC

d_call: TRBD2
clone_size: few
j_call: TRBJ2-3
v_call: TRBV5-1
cdr3_aa: CASNLGTSSGGAADTQYF
cdr3_nt: TGCGCCAGCAACCTTGGTACCTCTAGCGGGGGGGCGGCAGATACGCAGTATTTT

d_call: -
clone_size: many
j_call: TRBJ2-7
v_call: TRBV11-2
cdr3_aa: CASSPGGTVSYEQYF
cdr3_nt: TGTGCCAGCAGCCCCGGGGGGACAGTCTCCTACGAGCAGTACTTC

d_call: TRBD1
clone_size: -
j_call: TRBJ2-7
v_call: TRBV19
cdr3_aa: CASSPSTGGEYEQYF
cdr3_nt: TGTGCCAGCTCCCCCTCGACAGGGGGCGAGTACGAGCAGTACTTC

d_call: TRBD1
clone_size: -
j_call: TRBJ2-5
v_call: TRBV3-1
cdr3_aa: CASSQGQGQETQYF
cdr3_nt: TGTGCCAGCAGCCAGGGACAGGGTCAAGAGACCCAGTACTTC

d_call: -
clone_size: -
j_call: TRBJ1-1
v_call: TRBV27
cdr3_aa: CASSSGGTTEAFF
cdr3_nt: TGTGCCAGCAGTTCGGGGGGTACCACTGAAGCTTTCTTT

d_call: -
clone_size: -
j_call: TRBJ1-1
v_call: TRBV20-1
cdr3_aa: CSARDRGRANTEAFF
cdr3_nt: TGCAGTGCTAGAGACAGGGGACGGGCGAACACTGAAGCTTTCTTT

d_call: -
clone_size: few
j_call: TRBJ1-2
v_call: TRBV5-6
cdr3_aa: CASSSLPGGYTF
cdr3_nt: TGTGCCAGCAGCTCCCTCCCGGGCGGCTACACCTTC

d_call: -
clone_size: many
j_call: TRBJ1-1
v_call: TRBV27
cdr3_aa: CASSWTVSNTEAFF
cdr3_nt: TGTGCCAGCAGCTGGACAGTGTCCAACACTGAAGCTTTCTTT

d_call: -
clone_size: -
j_call: TRBJ1-6
v_call: TRBV28
cdr3_aa: CASSMAGTHSPLHF
cdr3_nt: TGTGCCAGCAGCATGGCCGGGACCCATTCACCCCTCCACTTT

d_call: TRBD1
clone_size: few
j_call: TRBJ2-1
v_call: TRBV12-3/TRBV12-4
cdr3_aa: CASSGVGQVYNEQFF
cdr3_nt: TGTGCCAGCAGTGGCGTTGGACAGGTCTACAATGAGCAGTTCTTC

d_call: TRBD2
clone_size: few
j_call: TRBJ2-2
v_call: TRBV7-6
cdr3_aa: CASSLGAGGLANTGELFF
cdr3_nt: TGTGCCAGCAGCTTAGGAGCGGGGGGGCTGGCGAACACCGGGGAGCTGTTTTTT

d_call: -
clone_size: many
j_call: TRBJ1-3
v_call: TRBV9
cdr3_aa: CASSVSGNTIYF
cdr3_nt: TGTGCCAGCAGCGTCAGTGGAAACACCATATATTTT

d_call: -
clone_size: -
j_call: TRBJ2-7
v_call: TRBV20-1
cdr3_aa: CSAMSRTRREGPYEQYF
cdr3_nt: TGCAGTGCTATGAGTAGAACACGGAGGGAAGGACCCTACGAGCAGTACTTC

d_call: -
clone_size: -
j_call: TRBJ1-2
v_call: TRBV20-1
cdr3_aa: CSARDVRGYGYTF
cdr3_nt: TGCAGTGCTAGAGATGTCAGGGGTTATGGCTACACCTTC

d_call: TRBD2
clone_size: -
j_call: TRBJ2-3
v_call: TRBV7-2
cdr3_aa: CASSLGFSGGPGYTQYF
cdr3_nt: TGTGCCAGCAGCTTGGGATTTAGCGGGGGGCCCGGTTATACGCAGTATTTT

d_call: -
clone_size: -
j_call: TRBJ2-1
v_call: TRBV28
cdr3_aa: CASSFWVSPRGTSNEQFF
cdr3_nt: TGTGCCAGCAGTTTTTGGGTTAGTCCCAGAGGGACCTCCAATGAGCAGTTCTTC

d_call: -
clone_size: few
j_call: TRBJ2-1
v_call: TRBV12-3/TRBV12-4
cdr3_aa: CASRGYSLGNNEQFF
cdr3_nt: TGTGCCAGCAGAGGATACTCCTTAGGGAATAATGAGCAGTTCTTC

d_call: -
clone_size: -
j_call: TRBJ2-7
v_call: TRBV6-5
cdr3_aa: CASSYGRMSSYEQYF
cdr3_nt: TGTGCCAGCAGTTACGGTAGGATGAGCTCCTACGAGCAGTACTTC

d_call: TRBD2
clone_size: many
j_call: TRBJ2-3
v_call: TRBV4-3
cdr3_aa: CASSENRGEYTDTQYF
cdr3_nt: TGCGCCAGCAGCGAAAATCGGGGGGAATACACAGATACGCAGTATTTT

d_call: -
clone_size: -
j_call: TRBJ1-2
v_call: TRBV9
cdr3_aa: CASSVVEVASSGYTF
cdr3_nt: TGTGCCAGCAGCGTAGTAGAGGTTGCCTCATCTGGCTACACCTTC

d_call: TRBD1
clone_size: few
j_call: TRBJ1-5
v_call: TRBV24-1
cdr3_aa: CATSDATGLQPQHF
cdr3_nt: TGTGCCACCAGTGATGCGACAGGGTTGCAGCCCCAGCATTTT

d_call: -
clone_size: many
j_call: TRBJ1-2
v_call: TRBV29-1
cdr3_aa: CSARRDSGYTF
cdr3_nt: TGCAGCGCACGCCGGGACTCTGGCTACACCTTC

d_call: -
clone_size: -
j_call: TRBJ1-6
v_call: TRBV12-3/TRBV12-4
cdr3_aa: CASAKDSSYNSPLHF
cdr3_nt: TGTGCCAGCGCGAAAGACAGCTCCTATAATTCACCCCTCCACTTT

d_call: -
clone_size: many
j_call: TRBJ1-2
v_call: TRBV9
cdr3_aa: CASSVGSREHGYTF
cdr3_nt: TGTGCCAGCAGCGTAGGGAGTAGGGAACATGGCTACACCTTC

d_call: -
clone_size: many
j_call: TRBJ1-1
v_call: TRBV29-1
cdr3_aa: CSVDIGTNTEAFF
cdr3_nt: TGCAGCGTTGATATAGGTACAAACACTGAAGCTTTCTTT

d_call: TRBD1
clone_size: -
j_call: TRBJ1-3
v_call: TRBV20-1
cdr3_aa: CSATGVRSGNTIYF
cdr3_nt: TGCAGTGCGACAGGGGTACGCTCTGGAAACACCATATATTTT

d_call: -
clone_size: -
j_call: TRBJ1-1
v_call: TRBV5-1
cdr3_aa: CASSHGTAQTEAFF
cdr3_nt: TGCGCCAGCAGCCACGGGACCGCCCAGACTGAAGCTTTCTTT

d_call: -
clone_size: few
j_call: TRBJ2-3
v_call: TRBV7-2
cdr3_aa: CASSLDGKDTQYF
cdr3_nt: TGTGCCAGCAGCTTAGATGGGAAAGATACGCAGTATTTT

d_call: TRBD2
clone_size: few
j_call: TRBJ2-1
v_call: TRBV10-3
cdr3_aa: CAIRDAGGQFF
cdr3_nt: TGTGCCATCAGGGATGCGGGGGGGCAGTTCTTC

d_call: -
clone_size: few
j_call: TRBJ1-1
v_call: TRBV12-3/TRBV12-4
cdr3_aa: CASSLQARGNTEAFF
cdr3_nt: TGTGCCAGCAGTCTGCAGGCGCGCGGGAACACTGAAGCTTTCTTT

d_call: -
clone_size: many
j_call: TRBJ2-2
v_call: TRBV5-1
cdr3_aa: CASSLMGAAGELFF
cdr3_nt: TGCGCCAGCAGCTTGATGGGGGCCGCCGGGGAGCTGTTTTTT

d_call: -
clone_size: -
j_call: TRBJ2-7
v_call: TRBV7-7
cdr3_aa: CASSLSPGNSHEQYF
cdr3_nt: TGTGCTAGCAGCTTGAGTCCAGGCAACTCCCACGAGCAGTACTTC

d_call: -
clone_size: -
j_call: TRBJ1-1
v_call: TRBV5-1
cdr3_aa: CASSLNDWTEAFF
cdr3_nt: TGCGCCAGCAGCTTGAACGATTGGACTGAAGCTTTCTTT

d_call: TRBD2
clone_size: -
j_call: TRBJ2-3
v_call: TRBV7-3
cdr3_aa: CASSLGGGHTDTQYF
cdr3_nt: TGTGCCAGCAGCTTAGGGGGAGGGCACACAGATACGCAGTATTTT

d_call: -
clone_size: many
j_call: TRBJ2-1
v_call: TRBV20-1
cdr3_aa: CSARTDRNEQFF
cdr3_nt: TGCAGTGCTAGGACGGACCGAAATGAGCAGTTCTTC

d_call: TRBD1
clone_size: -
j_call: TRBJ1-5
v_call: TRBV20-1
cdr3_aa: CSASQGAHDQPQHF
cdr3_nt: TGCAGTGCAAGCCAGGGGGCGCATGATCAGCCCCAGCATTTT

d_call: -
clone_size: many
j_call: TRBJ1-5
v_call: TRBV5-1
cdr3_aa: CASSLSENQPQHF
cdr3_nt: TGCGCCAGCAGCTTGTCAGAGAATCAGCCCCAGCATTTT

d_call: -
clone_size: many
j_call: TRBJ1-4
v_call: TRBV20-1
cdr3_aa: CSARDPQGGEKLFF
cdr3_nt: TGCAGTGCTAGAGATCCCCAGGGAGGGGAAAAACTGTTTTTT

d_call: TRBD1
clone_size: -
j_call: TRBJ2-5
v_call: TRBV11-2
cdr3_aa: CASSPGWGQGEGRETQYF
cdr3_nt: TGTGCCAGCAGCCCCGGTTGGGGACAGGGAGAGGGAAGAGAGACCCAGTACTTC

d_call: -
clone_size: -
j_call: TRBJ2-3
v_call: TRBV12-3/TRBV12-4
cdr3_aa: CASSLNPGPSYF
cdr3_nt: TGTGCCAGCAGTTTAAATCCAGGGCCGTCGTATTTT

d_call: TRBD1
clone_size: few
j_call: TRBJ2-7
v_call: TRBV6-4
cdr3_aa: CASKRDSTSYEQYF
cdr3_nt: TGTGCCAGCAAACGGGACAGTACCTCCTACGAGCAGTACTTC

d_call: -
clone_size: many
j_call: TRBJ2-1
v_call: TRBV7-7
cdr3_aa: CASSLRADNEQFF
cdr3_nt: TGTGCTAGCAGCTTACGAGCAGACAATGAGCAGTTCTTC

d_call: -
clone_size: -
j_call: TRBJ2-2
v_call: TRBV12-3/TRBV12-4
cdr3_aa: CASILGGGTGELFF
cdr3_nt: TGTGCCAGCATCCTGGGAGGGGGCACCGGGGAGCTGTTTTTT

d_call: -
clone_size: -
j_call: TRBJ2-2
v_call: TRBV5-1
cdr3_aa: CASSLISGAGELFF
cdr3_nt: TGCGCCAGCAGCTTAATATCAGGGGCCGGGGAGCTGTTTTTT

d_call: -
clone_size: -
j_call: TRBJ1-5
v_call: TRBV23-1
cdr3_aa: CASRDRNQPQHF
cdr3_nt: TGCGCCAGCCGAGACAGAAATCAGCCCCAGCATTTT

d_call: TRBD1
clone_size: few
j_call: TRBJ2-2
v_call: TRBV6-2/TRBV6-3
cdr3_aa: CATTGGTGTTGELFF
cdr3_nt: TGTGCCACCACCGGCGGGACAGGGACCACCGGGGAGCTGTTTTTT

d_call: -
clone_size: -
j_call: TRBJ1-2
v_call: TRBV12-3/TRBV12-4
cdr3_aa: CASSPRFGNGYTF
cdr3_nt: TGTGCCAGCAGTCCCAGGTTTGGGAATGGCTACACCTTC

d_call: TRBD1
clone_size: many
j_call: TRBJ2-1
v_call: TRBV29-1
cdr3_aa: CSVRQGWQFF
cdr3_nt: TGCAGCGTGCGACAGGGATGGCAGTTCTTC

d_call: -
clone_size: many
j_call: TRBJ2-2
v_call: TRBV5-5
cdr3_aa: CASSLAPGTGELFF
cdr3_nt: TGTGCCAGCAGCTTGGCCCCGGGGACCGGGGAGCTGTTTTTT